This entry is about one T cell receptor (beta chain). The antigen remains unidentified. The data belong to a study of cytomegalovirus exposure and HLA in healthy donors. Across the study: Across under 450 genotyped donors, 81% landed in the Caucasian-associated ancestry cluster.

The PCR ran on 60 Vbeta and 13 Jbeta primers. Produced via immunoSEQ multiplex PCR; TCRdb's table is partial and in-frame only. The sample lists under 200,000 clones, less than 90% occurring once. Study findings and constraints: The study designated around 150 TCR beta chains cytomegalovirus-associated. Apart from CMV serostatus, no immune exposure information was available. Data from an earlier analysis indicated that most TCR beta V segments were productive either about 87% or about 30% of the time.

The sample comprised PBMCs. This clonotype was obtained from a boy aged 2 to 10 in good health and CMV-seronegative.

The chain's CDR3 is CASSEGQGYLYEQYF. DNA of the CDR3: TGTGCCAGCAGTGAAGGACAGGGTTATTTATACGAGCAGTACTTC. The chain carries TRBV6-1 and TRBJ2-7; 7 bases map to TRBD1. Trimming at V came to 1 base and at J to 4 bases, leaving 7 bases not matched to a gene. The germline gives CDR1 MNHNS, CDR2 SASEGT. The CDR3 is 15 amino acids.